This is a list of T cell receptor beta chains from one sample in a study of lymphopenia after photon versus proton radiotherapy. Clones were sequenced by immunoSEQ multiplex PCR, and TCRdb holds only the in-frame ones, with some missing. In the table there are approximately 58,000 clones, around 83% of which are singletons. This sample comprised peripheral blood, obtained from a patient treated with photon-based radiotherapy. The source of these receptors is a man aged 50 or older with gastric cancer. The CDR3 runs from the conserved cysteine through the conserved F or W. The D gene is left open where the match is weak. A clone size is listed for some rows: how often the clone was seen (once, few, many), or a class if it is expanded.

len	v_gene	j_gene	d_gene	abundance	CDR3nt	CDR3aa
15	TRBV4-2	TRBJ1-2	TRBD1	once	TGTGCCAGCAGCCAACCAGACAGGGTTGGCTATGGCTACACCTTC	CASSQPDRVGYGYTF
15	TRBV6-6	TRBJ1-5	NA	NA	TGTGCCAGCAGACCGTCGCCCACGGGCAATCAGCCCCAGCATTTT	CASRPSPTGNQPQHF
16	TRBV5-1	TRBJ2-2	TRBD1	NA	TGCGCCAGCAGCGGGGATCGGACAGGGTGGACCGGGGAGCTGTTTTTT	CASSGDRTGWTGELFF
13	TRBV6-5	TRBJ1-2	TRBD1	NA	TGTGCCAGCAGGCCGACAGGGCTTTATGGCTACACCTTC	CASRPTGLYGYTF
15	TRBV2	TRBJ2-1	TRBD2	NA	TGTGCCAGCAGTTGGCAGGCGGGAGCCTACAATGAGCAGTTCTTC	CASSWQAGAYNEQFF
17	TRBV2	TRBJ2-1	NA	few	TGTGCCAGCAGTGAAAGGATCCGCGGCAGTTTCTACAATGAGCAGTTCTTC	CASSERIRGSFYNEQFF
14	TRBV12-5	TRBJ2-1	NA	NA	TGTGCTAGTGGTTTGGGGCCGGGGTACAATGAGCAGTTCTTC	CASGLGPGYNEQFF
13	TRBV5-4	TRBJ1-1	NA	NA	TGTGCCAGCAGAAGGGTGGAGGACACTGAAGCTTTCTTT	CASRRVEDTEAFF
15	TRBV7-2	TRBJ2-2	TRBD2	NA	TGTGCCAGCAGCTCAACCGGGGGGGGAGCCGGGGAGCTGTTTTTT	CASSSTGGGAGELFF
15	TRBV11-2	TRBJ1-1	TRBD1	few	TGTGCCAGCAGCACGCTCAGGGGGGGATACACCGAAGCTTTCTTT	CASSTLRGGYTEAFF
12	TRBV6-1	TRBJ2-3	NA	NA	TGTGCCAGCAAGATGGGGTCTAATACGCAGTATTTT	CASKMGSNTQYF
17	TRBV12-5	TRBJ2-7	TRBD2	NA	TGTGCTAGTGGTTTGGTACTGTGGGCTAGCGGGAGATTCGAGCAGTACTTC	CASGLVLWASGRFEQYF
15	TRBV6-5	TRBJ2-1	NA	few	TGTGCCAGCAGTGGGTCCAAGCAAAAGTACAATGAGCAGTTCTTC	CASSGSKQKYNEQFF
14	TRBV19	TRBJ2-7	NA	NA	TGTGCCAGTCGCTTGCGTGGGCAGGGGGGCGAGCAGTACTTC	CASRLRGQGGEQYF
14	TRBV18	TRBJ2-1	TRBD1	NA	TGTGCCAGCTCACCGGGACAGGGGATTGGTGAGCAGTTCTTC	CASSPGQGIGEQFF
15	TRBV28	TRBJ2-6	NA	NA	TGTGCCAGCAGTTTAACCTGGGCCGGGGCCAACGTCCTGACTTTC	CASSLTWAGANVLTF
16	TRBV6-6	TRBJ2-2	TRBD2	NA	TGTGCCAGCAGTCCCAGACTAGCGGGAGGGACCGGGGAGCTGTTTTTT	CASSPRLAGGTGELFF
14	TRBV4-3	TRBJ1-2	NA	NA	TGCGCCAGCAGCCCCGCCCAGGGGAACTATGGCTACACCTTC	CASSPAQGNYGYTF
13	TRBV27	TRBJ1-1	NA	NA	TGTGCCAGCAGTACACGTCTGAACACTGAAGCTTTCTTT	CASSTRLNTEAFF
14	TRBV5-1	TRBJ1-2	NA	NA	TGCGCCAGCAGCTTGGAAGGGGGGAACTATGGCTACACCTTC	CASSLEGGNYGYTF
15	TRBV6-1	TRBJ2-5	TRBD2	NA	TGTGCCAGCCAATGGAGCGGGGTTGGGATAGAGACCCAGTACTTC	CASQWSGVGIETQYF
15	TRBV11-2	TRBJ2-1	TRBD2	NA	TGTGCCAGCAGTCCTCCGGGACTAGTATTAAATGAGCAGTTCTTC	CASSPPGLVLNEQFF
15	TRBV13	TRBJ2-2	NA	NA	TGTGCCAGCAGCGAAGGGGGAGTTGGCACCGGGGAGCTGTTTTTT	CASSEGGVGTGELFF
15	TRBV9	TRBJ2-1	TRBD2	NA	TGTGCCAGCAGCGTAGGTAGCGGGTCCTACAATGAGCAGTTCTTC	CASSVGSGSYNEQFF
15	TRBV5-6	TRBJ1-5	TRBD1	NA	TGTGCCAGCAGCTGGGGACAGGGGGTGCGGCAGCCCCAGCATTTT	CASSWGQGVRQPQHF
14	TRBV28	TRBJ1-4	NA	NA	TGTGCCAGCAGTTTATCCCCCGAACGGGAAAAACTGTTTTTT	CASSLSPEREKLFF
14	TRBV7-9	TRBJ1-1	TRBD1	NA	TGTGCCAGCAGCACGGGACAGGGGCCCGGTGAAGCTTTCTTT	CASSTGQGPGEAFF
14	TRBV11-2	TRBJ1-5	NA	NA	TGTGCCAGCAGCTTAGATGGGGGAAACCAGCCCCAGCATTTT	CASSLDGGNQPQHF
16	TRBV5-1	TRBJ2-2	NA	NA	TGCGCCAGCAGCTTGGACGGGTACCCGAACACCGGGGAGCTGTTTTTT	CASSLDGYPNTGELFF
13	TRBV28	TRBJ2-7	TRBD1	NA	TGTGCCAGCAGTTTCAATCCCAGGGGGCCCCAGTACTTC	CASSFNPRGPQYF
13	TRBV2	TRBJ2-7	NA	few	TGTGCCAGCAGTGCAGAGGTGGACTACGAGCAGTACTTC	CASSAEVDYEQYF
14	TRBV7-2	TRBJ1-2	TRBD1	NA	TGTGCCAGCAGCTACGACAGGGGGGAATATGGCTACACCTTC	CASSYDRGEYGYTF
16	TRBV9	TRBJ1-2	TRBD1	NA	TGTGCCAGCAGCGCGACAGAGCACAGGGGTGGCTATGGCTACACCTTC	CASSATEHRGGYGYTF
17	TRBV5-1	TRBJ2-7	TRBD2	NA	TGCGCCAGCAGCTCCCAGACTAGCGGGAGGGATAGGTACGAGCAGTACTTC	CASSSQTSGRDRYEQYF
15	TRBV25-1	TRBJ1-4	TRBD1	few	TGTGCCAGCAGTGGCTCCGGGACAGGGGTTGAAAAACTGTTTTTT	CASSGSGTGVEKLFF
13	TRBV5-1	TRBJ2-7	TRBD1	NA	TGCGCCAGCAGGGGGGACAGCTCCTACGAGCAGTACTTC	CASRGDSSYEQYF
14	TRBV19	TRBJ1-1	NA	large	TGTGCCAGTAGTATTACAGGCATGAACACTGAAGCTTTCTTT	CASSITGMNTEAFF
17	TRBV11-3	TRBJ1-5	NA	NA	TGTGCCAGCAGCTTAGGGGCAACCCCCCGGGGCAATCAGCCCCAGCATTTT	CASSLGATPRGNQPQHF
17	TRBV5-4	TRBJ2-2	TRBD2	NA	TGTGCCAGCAGCCGCCCGACTAGCGGGGTTGGCACCGGGGAGCTGTTTTTT	CASSRPTSGVGTGELFF
15	TRBV6-5	TRBJ1-3	NA	NA	TGTGCCAGCAGTTACGGTCAAGACTCTGGAAACACCATATATTTT	CASSYGQDSGNTIYF
16	TRBV7-3	TRBJ2-1	TRBD2	once	TGTGCCAGCAGCTTAAGAGCCAGCGGGGGCTACAATGAGCAGTTCTTC	CASSLRASGGYNEQFF
15	TRBV2	TRBJ1-5	NA	once	TGTGCCAGCAGCGTGTCGGTAGAGGTGGGGCAGCCCCAGCATTTT	CASSVSVEVGQPQHF
13	TRBV4-1	TRBJ2-2	NA	NA	TGCGCCAGCAGCCGCACCACGACCGGGGAGCTGTTTTTT	CASSRTTTGELFF
12	TRBV29-1	TRBJ2-3	NA	NA	TGCAGCGTTGATTCAGACACAGATACGCAGTATTTT	CSVDSDTDTQYF
15	TRBV7-3	TRBJ2-1	TRBD2	NA	TGTGCCAGCAGCTTTCGGGAACTAGCGGGGAATGAGCAGTTCTTC	CASSFRELAGNEQFF